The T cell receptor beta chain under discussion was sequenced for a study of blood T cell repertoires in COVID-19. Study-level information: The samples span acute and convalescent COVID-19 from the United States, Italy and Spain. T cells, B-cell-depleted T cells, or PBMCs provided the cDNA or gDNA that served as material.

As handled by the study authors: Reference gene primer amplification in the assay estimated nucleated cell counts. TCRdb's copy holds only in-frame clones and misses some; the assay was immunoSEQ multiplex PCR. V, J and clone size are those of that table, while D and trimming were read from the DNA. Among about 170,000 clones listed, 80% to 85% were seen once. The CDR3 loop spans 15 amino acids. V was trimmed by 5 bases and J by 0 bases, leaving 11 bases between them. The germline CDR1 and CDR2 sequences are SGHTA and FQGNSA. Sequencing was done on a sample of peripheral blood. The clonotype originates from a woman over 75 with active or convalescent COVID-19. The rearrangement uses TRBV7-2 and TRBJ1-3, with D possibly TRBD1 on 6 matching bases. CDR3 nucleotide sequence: TGTGCCAGCAGCCCAACAGGGAACTCTGGAAACACCATATATTTT. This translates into CASSPTGNSGNTIYF.